Included here is one T cell receptor beta chain sequence, with context. The antigen is undetermined. The data stem from a study of cytomegalovirus exposure and HLA in healthy donors. PCR employed 60 Vbeta and 13 Jbeta primers. Repertoires were generated with immunoSEQ multiplex PCR, while TCRdb's copy carries only in-frame clones and drops some. The sample carries over 150,000 clones, about three quarters recorded once. Study-level points and caveats: Researchers reported in a later analysis that common viral pathogens appeared linked to several top clusters.

V was trimmed by 3 bases and J by 5 bases, leaving 10 bases between them. The CDR3 contains 13 residues. From germline, CDR1 is SGHVS and CDR2 FQNEAQ. The chain couples TRBV7-8 to TRBJ1-1, with a possible D match to TRBD1 (6 bases). The specimen sequenced was PBMCs. The receptor was isolated from a woman between 40 and 55 years old in good health and CMV-seronegative. CDR3 sequence reads: CASSFPGETEAFF. CDR3 in DNA: TGTGCCAGCAGCTTCCCAGGGGAAACTGAAGCTTTCTTT.